This TCR beta chain appears in the sequencing data of a study of T cell responses to AZD1222 COVID-19 vaccine. The table came from immunoSEQ multiplex PCR; TCRdb's copy has only in-frame clones and leaves some out. The sample yields about 97,000 clones, more than 70% seen once. Study-wide points: The study reported that nearly half of spike-specific TCRs target unmutated variant regions. Spike-specific TCR breadth and depth went up after people got two AZD1222 doses.

Remarks on this clone: As yet, its antigen is unknown.

The sample was peripheral blood, taken on day 0 of AZD1222 vaccination. The sequence derives from an adult in good health.

DNA for the CDR3: TGCGCCAGCAGCCGGGCCGGGACAGAAGGTGAAAAACTGTTTTTT. Amino acid sequence: CASSRAGTEGEKLFF. V gene TRBV4-1 combines with J gene TRBJ1-4, with 7 bases fitting TRBD1. CDR3 size: 15 residues. V dropped 4 bases and J dropped 7; count of bases not matched to a gene: 9. CDR1 MGHRA and CDR2 YSYEKL come from the germline V gene.